This is a list of T cell receptor beta chains from one sample in a study of T cell clusters in autoimmune cytopenias. TCRdb reprocessed the multiplex PCR reads, keeping one entry per CDR3 protein, no DNA. This sample lists around 9,800 distinct CDR3 sequences; its ten largest clones have 4% to 5.5%. The sample was also reused in another study, on T cell repertoires in aging, cancer and after chemotherapy.

The specimen sequenced was peripheral blood. All receptors come from a human donor in good health. Both conserved end residues are part of each CDR3. Clone size appears in some rows only: once, few, many, or a class for an expanded clone.

CDR3: CASSVSGSVYEQYF
V: TRBV9
J: TRBJ2-7
size: -

CDR3: CASSWTSGGAVQYF
V: TRBV2
J: TRBJ2-7
size: -

CDR3: CASSPFRGTGELFF
V: TRBV6-2/TRBV6-3
J: TRBJ2-2
size: medium-sized

CDR3: CASSLSLTGGWNEQFF
V: TRBV5-6
J: TRBJ2-1
size: -

CDR3: CAWRRSWETEAFF
V: TRBV30
J: TRBJ1-1
size: medium-sized

CDR3: CASSLGLAGGSTDTQYF
V: TRBV7-2
J: TRBJ2-3
size: -

CDR3: CASSLQPGQGIHEQYF
V: TRBV19
J: TRBJ2-7
size: medium-sized

CDR3: CASTPGQPTDTQYF
V: TRBV5-1
J: TRBJ2-3
size: -

CDR3: CASSPTGTGIYEQYF
V: TRBV12-3/TRBV12-4
J: TRBJ2-7
size: -

CDR3: CASSLPEGRGGYNEQFF
V: TRBV5-4
J: TRBJ2-1
size: -

CDR3: CAISEVLGLAGGETQYF
V: TRBV10-3
J: TRBJ2-5
size: -

CDR3: CASSYSQGTEAFF
V: TRBV5-1
J: TRBJ1-1
size: -

CDR3: CASSERGRRDTQYF
V: TRBV12-3/TRBV12-4
J: TRBJ2-3
size: -

CDR3: CASSFAPRGGKEKLFF
V: TRBV7-2
J: TRBJ1-4
size: -

CDR3: CASSVDEIQGYTF
V: TRBV6-1
J: TRBJ1-2
size: medium-sized

CDR3: CASSVGTAETQYF
V: TRBV9
J: TRBJ2-5
size: -

CDR3: CASSRGPQLLGGGAHGELFF
V: TRBV4-3
J: TRBJ2-2
size: -

CDR3: CAREGEDRCRTDTQYF
V: TRBV6-4
J: TRBJ2-3
size: -

CDR3: CSALASGVGNSPLHF
V: TRBV20-1
J: TRBJ1-6
size: -

CDR3: CASSSGGLITEAFF
V: TRBV5-5
J: TRBJ1-1
size: medium-sized

CDR3: CASSSIGQGSYEQYF
V: TRBV5-5
J: TRBJ2-7
size: -

CDR3: CASSVGTSSYNEQFF
V: TRBV9
J: TRBJ2-1
size: -

CDR3: CASSSRTWDTQYF
V: TRBV27
J: TRBJ2-3
size: -

CDR3: CASSGRGVNTEAFF
V: TRBV6-5
J: TRBJ1-1
size: -

CDR3: CASSSFTGRTGGGTDTQYF
V: TRBV7-9
J: TRBJ2-3
size: -

CDR3: CATSSYRGPGEKLFF
V: TRBV15
J: TRBJ1-4
size: medium-sized

CDR3: CASISRQNTEAFF
V: TRBV6-6
J: TRBJ1-1
size: -

CDR3: CAWSVDRGGGYTF
V: TRBV30
J: TRBJ1-2
size: medium-sized

CDR3: CASSQYEGKNYEQYF
V: TRBV4-1
J: TRBJ2-7
size: -

CDR3: CASSPPSGGTDTQYF
V: TRBV18
J: TRBJ2-3
size: -

CDR3: CASSRAGPWRIEAFF
V: TRBV21-1
J: TRBJ1-1
size: -

CDR3: CASSQVWATIATNEKLFF
V: TRBV4-2
J: TRBJ1-4
size: -

CDR3: CATSDLGGGVPDTQYF
V: TRBV24-1
J: TRBJ2-3
size: -

CDR3: CASSFQPNTEAFF
V: TRBV5-5
J: TRBJ1-1
size: medium-sized

CDR3: CASRERQLLTDTQYF
V: TRBV19
J: TRBJ2-3
size: -

CDR3: CASRAGQPGYGYTF
V: TRBV5-1
J: TRBJ1-2
size: -

CDR3: CSVGGLPRGRDTQYF
V: TRBV29-1
J: TRBJ2-3
size: -

CDR3: CASSYSGTGTTYEQYF
V: TRBV7-9
J: TRBJ2-7
size: medium-sized

CDR3: CASTQRGGYNEQFF
V: TRBV6-5
J: TRBJ2-1
size: -

CDR3: CASSPKRRDPNEKLFF
V: TRBV28
J: TRBJ1-4
size: -

CDR3: CASSETYDRVDTQYF
V: TRBV6-1
J: TRBJ2-3
size: -

CDR3: CASSMGGGVLEQFF
V: TRBV19
J: TRBJ2-1
size: -

CDR3: CAWNADPNQPQHF
V: TRBV30
J: TRBJ1-5
size: -

CDR3: CASSYATGSSYEQYF
V: TRBV6-5
J: TRBJ2-7
size: medium-sized

CDR3: CASSIGLWDTQYF
V: TRBV19
J: TRBJ2-3
size: medium-sized

CDR3: CAWSVLLSSYNEQFF
V: TRBV30
J: TRBJ2-1
size: -

CDR3: CASSFRSRGHTIYF
V: TRBV5-6
J: TRBJ1-3
size: medium-sized

CDR3: CASSYRGNYGYTF
V: TRBV5-4
J: TRBJ1-2
size: medium-sized

CDR3: CASTGTRGDTQYF
V: TRBV12-3/TRBV12-4
J: TRBJ2-3
size: -

CDR3: CASSTSTGISGGPYTDTQYF
V: TRBV19
J: TRBJ2-3
size: -

CDR3: CATGLAGNNEQFF
V: TRBV6-1
J: TRBJ2-1
size: medium-sized

CDR3: CASSISGTGGETQYF
V: TRBV7-9
J: TRBJ2-5
size: -

CDR3: CASSYSIRSETQYF
V: TRBV6-5
J: TRBJ2-5
size: -

CDR3: CASSLALGGGANYGYTF
V: TRBV7-9
J: TRBJ1-2
size: medium-sized